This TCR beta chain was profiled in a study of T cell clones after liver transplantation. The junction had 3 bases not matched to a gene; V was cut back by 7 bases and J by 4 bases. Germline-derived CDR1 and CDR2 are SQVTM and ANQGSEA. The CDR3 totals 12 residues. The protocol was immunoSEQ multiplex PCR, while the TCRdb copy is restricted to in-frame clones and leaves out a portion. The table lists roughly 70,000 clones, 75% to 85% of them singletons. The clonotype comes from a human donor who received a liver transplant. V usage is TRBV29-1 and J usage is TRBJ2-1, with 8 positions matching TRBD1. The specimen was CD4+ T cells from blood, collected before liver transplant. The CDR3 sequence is CSADRAYNEQFF. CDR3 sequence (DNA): TGCAGCGCGGACAGGGCGTACAATGAGCAGTTCTTC.